Below, one T cell receptor (beta chain) is given with its context. Clones were read by immunoSEQ multiplex PCR, and TCRdb kept only the in-frame ones, dropping some. The sample includes tens of thousands of clones, under 95% seen only once; the top ten take 1.5%. This sample was taken from a study of T cell changes during pregnancy in multiple sclerosis. The V and J ends lost 6 bases and 1 base respectively, with 12 bases between them. CDR3 length equals 14 residues. Looked up from germline, CDR1 is MNHEY and CDR2 is SMNVEV (reference sequence). The sequences come from peripheral blood, collected in the first trimester of pregnancy. The rearrangement joins TRBV27 to TRBJ1-1; the D gene is possibly TRBD1 (5 bases). The TCR sequence derives from a female donor with multiple sclerosis, enrolled in a pregnancy study. CDR3: CASSHPGQNTEAFF. DNA for the CDR3: TGTGCCAGCAGCCACCCCGGACAGAACACTGAAGCTTTCTTT.